This TCR beta chain was profiled in a study of cytomegalovirus exposure and HLA in healthy donors. General study results and limits: Rare TCR sequences predominated, though certain public TCRs were found in many donors. Most of the TCR beta V segments (in an earlier analysis) were productive either about 87% or about 30% of the time. Fewer N-insertions (relative to the roughly 730-donor mean) were reportedly seen in an Asian-associated ancestry cluster in a later analysis.

From germline, CDR1 is MNHNS and CDR2 SASEGT. The CDR3 has 14 residues. With 6 bases clipped from V and 6 bases from J, the junction kept 5 bases outside the gene matches. This clone came up a few times. What it recognizes is unknown. The PCR had 60 Vbeta and 13 Jbeta primers. Libraries were prepared by immunoSEQ multiplex PCR; TCRdb keeps only in-frame clonotypes and omits some of them. This table has about 160,000 clones, roughly 80% appearing once. Donors had nominal health at sampling but likely had unrecorded immune exposures. The TCR sequence derives from a woman in her forties or fifties in good health and CMV-seronegative. Sample: PBMCs. The chain employs TRBV6-1 and TRBJ2-3; TRBD1 matches 11 bases. The CDR3 region is CASSVGQGADTQYF. The CDR3 DNA sequence: TGTGCCAGCAGCGTCGGACAGGGGGCGGATACGCAGTATTTT.